What follows are 15 T cell receptor beta chains derived from one specimen sequenced in a study of PD-L1 blockade in urothelial cancer. The assay was immunoSEQ multiplex PCR, and TCRdb's table has in-frame clones only and misses some. Found here are under 40,000 clones, 80% to 90% of them singletons; the top ten hold over 6.5%. Time point meaning: peripheral blood 6 weeks after treatment start. This specimen was PBMCs, taken around atezolizumab (anti-PD-L1) treatment. The receptors shown here come from a man older than 75 with urothelial cancer.

V usage is TRBV2 and J usage is TRBJ1-3; the D is unclear. This CDR3 is 15 amino acids long. Germline CDR1 SNHLY, CDR2 FYNNEI. V dropped 6 bases and J dropped 9 bases, with 21 bases sitting between them. DNA for the CDR3: TGTGCCAGCAGGAGAACAGAGGGCCCTGGTTCCACCATATATTTT. As protein: CASRRTEGPGSTIYF.

The chain combines TRBV2 with TRBJ2-7; TRBD1 might be the D (6 bases). CDR3 size: 15 residues. Trimming shortened V by 7 bases and J by 1 base, and 17 bases separated the two germline ends. Germline CDR1 SNHLY, CDR2 FYNNEI. The CDR3 sequence: CASILMMGTSYEQYF. The CDR3 bases are TGTGCCAGCATTCTAATGATGGGGACATCCTACGAGCAGTACTTC.

This chain uses TRBV18 with TRBJ2-1, with a possible D match to TRBD2 (5 bases). The CDR3 spans 12 residues. The germline gives CDR1 KGHSH, CDR2 LQKENI. Deletions cut 6 bases from V and 4 bases from J, with 7 bases between. The CDR3 DNA follows: TGTGCCAGCTCGGTAGCGTACAATGAGCAGTTCTTC. Its translation is CASSVAYNEQFF.

The V call is TRBV4-1, the J call TRBJ2-3; 7 nucleotides align to TRBD2. The CDR3 consists of 18 residues. With 0 bases clipped from V and 2 bases from J, the junction kept 11 bases outside the gene matches. The germline CDR1 and CDR2 sequences are MGHRA and YSYEKL. The DNA of the CDR3 is TGCGCCAGCAGCCAAGATACCGCGGGAGCCCCCCCCACAGATACGCAGTATTTT. Encoded protein: CASSQDTAGAPPTDTQYF.

A few counts support this clone. The genes are TRBV19 and TRBJ2-1; TRBD2 matches at 8 bases. Germline V gene lookup returns CDR1 LNHDA and CDR2 SQIVND (reference sequence). This CDR3 has 16 residues. V trimming: 7 bases; J trimming: 0 bases; junction bases outside the gene matches: 8. The CDR3 spells CASTPGLGTSYNEQFF. The CDR3 DNA is TGTGCCAGTACACCGGGACTAGGGACCTCCTACAATGAGCAGTTCTTC. Together with reference TRBV19 and TRBJ2-1, the CDR3 gives the full variable domain: DGGITQSPKYLFRKEGQNVTLSCEQNLNHDAMYWYRQDPGQGLRLIYYSQIVNDFQKGDIAEGYSVSREKKESFPLTVTSAQKNPTAFYLCASTPGLGTSYNEQFFGPGTRLTVL.

This chain connects TRBV7-8 to TRBJ2-3; D may be TRBD2 (5 bases). The germline V gene encodes CDR1 SGHVS and CDR2 FQNEAQ. V lost 0 bases and J lost 6, with 16 bases in between. This CDR3 is 16 amino acids long. This chain's CDR3 is CASSLARGPMGDTQYF. In DNA form, the CDR3 reads TGTGCCAGCAGCTTAGCGCGAGGGCCTATGGGGGATACGCAGTATTTT.

The chain has TRBV14 and TRBJ2-5, with no clear D. The CDR3 loop spans 12 amino acids. The germline V gene encodes CDR1 SGHDN and CDR2 FVKESK. V lost 3 bases and J lost 4, with 6 bases in between. This CDR3 reads CASSHPRETQYF. CDR3 sequence (DNA): TGTGCCAGCAGCCACCCCCGAGAGACCCAGTACTTC.

The chain carries TRBV2 and TRBJ2-7, with D perhaps matching TRBD1 (5 bases). Germline assignment: CDR1 SNHLY and CDR2 FYNNEI. CDR3 length: 14 amino acids. With 11 bases removed from V and 2 bases from J, the gap between germline ends came to 19 bases. The CDR3 protein is CAGTWTAGTYEQYF. The CDR3 coding sequence is TGTGCCGGCACCTGGACGGCAGGGACCTACGAGCAGTACTTC.

This clone has a single count. The rearrangement joins TRBV28 to TRBJ2-5; D gene ambiguous. The CDR3 has 11 residues. Between the trimmed V and J ends, which lost 6 bases and 2 bases, there was a span of 4 bases. CDR1 is MDHEN, CDR2 SYDVKM, per germline. Here the CDR3 DNA reads TGTGCCAGCAGCTCTCAAGAGACCCAGTACTTC. Its protein product is CASSSQETQYF. Drawing the rest from reference TRBV28 and TRBJ2-5, the complete variable domain is DVKVTQSSRYLVKRTGEKVFLECVQDMDHENMFWYRQDPGLGLRLIYFSYDVKMKEKGDIPEGYSVSREKKERFSLILESASTNQTSMYLCASSSQETQYFGPGTRLLVL.

V gene TRBV30 combines with J gene TRBJ2-5; 7 nucleotides line up with TRBD1. Per germline, CDR1 GTSNPN and CDR2 SVGIG (reference sequence). The V segment lost 3 bases and the J segment 0 bases; nucleotides outside the gene matches: 4. The CDR3 is 14 amino acids. The CDR3 region has the DNA TGTGCCTGGAGATTACAGGGGAACCAAGAGACCCAGTACTTC. It is translated as CAWRLQGNQETQYF.

In this sample, this clone turned up a few times. The chain uses TRBV7-9 and TRBJ2-5; D ambiguous. Trimming took off 5 bases at V and 6 bases at J, with 7 bases between the two ends. CDR3 length equals 11 residues. The germline V gene encodes CDR1 SEHNR and CDR2 FQNEAQ (reference sequence). The CDR3 DNA reads TGTGCCAGCAGCCCAATCCAGACCCAGTACTTC. The encoded protein is CASSPIQTQYF.

The rearrangement uses TRBV19 and TRBJ2-2; TRBD2 matches 12 bases. The V segment lost 4 bases and the J segment 5 bases; nucleotides outside the gene matches: 5. This CDR3 region has 16 residues. Germline values: CDR1 LNHDA, CDR2 SQIVND (reference sequence). CDR3: CASSKTSGRLTGELFF. The CDR3 DNA reads TGTGCCAGTAGTAAGACTAGCGGGAGATTAACCGGGGAGCTGTTTTTT.

V gene TRBV10-3 combines with J gene TRBJ2-7; TRBD2 is a possible D gene (6 bases). CDR1 and CDR2 (germline): ENHRY, SYGVKD. Trimming shortened V by 6 bases and J by 1 base, and 19 bases separated the two germline ends. The CDR3 consists of 16 residues. This CDR3 is CAISPLLGTYSYEQYF. The CDR3 DNA sequence: TGTGCCATCAGCCCTCTCTTAGGGACTTATTCCTACGAGCAGTACTTC.

The rearrangement links TRBV5-8 to TRBJ1-1; TRBD1 aligns across 9 bases. The ends lost 3 bases at V and 3 bases at J; junction bases unmatched: 6. Per germline, CDR1 SGHTS and CDR2 YDEGEE. The CDR3 consists of 15 residues. The CDR3 DNA is TGTGCCAGCAGCTCCGGGACAGGGTGGCACACTGAAGCTTTCTTT. Residues: CASSSGTGWHTEAFF.

V usage is TRBV28 and J usage is TRBJ1-1; 8 bases agree with TRBD1. The CDR3 totals 15 residues. V shed 6 bases and J 6 bases; nucleotides not matched to a gene: 12. The V gene's germline CDR1 is MDHEN and CDR2 SYDVKM. CDR3 DNA: TGTGCCAGCAGAATTCAGGGGGCGCGTGGCGCTGAAGCTTTCTTT. Protein sequence: CASRIQGARGAEAFF.